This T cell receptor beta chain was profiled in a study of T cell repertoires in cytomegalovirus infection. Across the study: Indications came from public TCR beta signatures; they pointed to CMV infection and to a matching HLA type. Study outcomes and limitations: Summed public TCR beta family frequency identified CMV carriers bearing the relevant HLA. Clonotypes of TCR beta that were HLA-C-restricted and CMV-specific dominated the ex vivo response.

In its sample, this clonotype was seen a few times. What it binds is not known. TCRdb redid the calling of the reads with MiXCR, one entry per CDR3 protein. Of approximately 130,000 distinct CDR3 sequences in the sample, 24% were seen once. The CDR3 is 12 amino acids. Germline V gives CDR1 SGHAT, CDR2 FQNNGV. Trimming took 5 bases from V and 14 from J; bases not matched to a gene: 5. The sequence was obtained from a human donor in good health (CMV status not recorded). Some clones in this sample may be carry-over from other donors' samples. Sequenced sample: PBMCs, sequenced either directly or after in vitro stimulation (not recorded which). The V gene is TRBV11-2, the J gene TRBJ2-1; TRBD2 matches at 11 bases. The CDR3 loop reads CASSPVGLAEFF. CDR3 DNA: TGTGCCAGCAGCCCCGTGGGACTAGCGGAGTTCTTC.